Listed below are T cell receptor beta chains from one sample, sequenced in a study of blood T cell repertoires in COVID-19. The method was immunoSEQ multiplex PCR; TCRdb's version includes in-frame clones alone and lacks a portion of them. The sample records roughly 220,000 clones, 82% being singletons. Input material: peripheral blood. The receptor source for this set is a woman older than 75 with COVID-19, enrolled during active disease. Both conserved end residues are part of each CDR3. A D gene is named only where the DNA matches it firmly.

j_gene: TRBJ1-5
d_gene: .
v_gene: TRBV24-1
CDR3aa: CATSDPQGNQPQHF

j_gene: TRBJ1-5
d_gene: TRBD1
v_gene: TRBV30
CDR3aa: CAWSQGVNNQPQHF

j_gene: TRBJ1-2
d_gene: .
v_gene: TRBV6-5
CDR3aa: CASSYKGLSGYTF

j_gene: TRBJ1-1
d_gene: .
v_gene: TRBV3-1/TRBV3-2
CDR3aa: CASSQEGRVTYGTEAFF

j_gene: TRBJ2-5
d_gene: .
v_gene: TRBV6-5
CDR3aa: CASSYVYGETQYF

j_gene: TRBJ2-1
d_gene: .
v_gene: TRBV4-1
CDR3aa: CASSQDISKGRRDDEQFF

j_gene: TRBJ1-1
d_gene: TRBD1
v_gene: TRBV13
CDR3aa: CASSLGAFIRDSQLAFF

j_gene: TRBJ2-3
d_gene: .
v_gene: TRBV11-2
CDR3aa: CASSPGGAGGYTDTQYF

j_gene: TRBJ1-3
d_gene: .
v_gene: TRBV7-2
CDR3aa: CASSPRGGAGNTIYF

j_gene: TRBJ1-1
d_gene: TRBD1
v_gene: TRBV5-1
CDR3aa: CASSLTTGVTEAFF

j_gene: TRBJ2-7
d_gene: .
v_gene: TRBV28
CDR3aa: CASSREEYEQYF

j_gene: TRBJ1-1
d_gene: .
v_gene: TRBV29-1
CDR3aa: CSVRWSNTEAFF

j_gene: TRBJ2-3
d_gene: .
v_gene: TRBV5-1
CDR3aa: CASTRWTADTQYF

j_gene: TRBJ1-4
d_gene: TRBD1
v_gene: TRBV6-6
CDR3aa: CASSYGGRTGDEKLFF

j_gene: TRBJ2-5
d_gene: TRBD2
v_gene: TRBV12-5
CDR3aa: CASGLKRGGIETQYF

j_gene: TRBJ2-6
d_gene: TRBD2
v_gene: TRBV7-3
CDR3aa: CASSRGLASGANVLTF

j_gene: TRBJ2-3
d_gene: .
v_gene: TRBV5-4
CDR3aa: CASSLGGSSTDTQYF

j_gene: TRBJ1-2
d_gene: .
v_gene: TRBV21-1
CDR3aa: CASSTKGKQGQLGYTF

j_gene: TRBJ1-5
d_gene: .
v_gene: TRBV19
CDR3aa: CASTRDGGPQHF

j_gene: TRBJ2-7
d_gene: TRBD1
v_gene: TRBV27
CDR3aa: CASRDRFLEQYF

j_gene: TRBJ1-2
d_gene: .
v_gene: TRBV18
CDR3aa: CASSPGGTEGYGYTF

j_gene: TRBJ2-5
d_gene: .
v_gene: TRBV5-8
CDR3aa: CASGRDIGETQYF

j_gene: TRBJ1-3
d_gene: .
v_gene: TRBV30
CDR3aa: CAWTPTAGNTIYF

j_gene: TRBJ1-1
d_gene: TRBD1
v_gene: TRBV28
CDR3aa: CASSLGQGDTEAFF

j_gene: TRBJ1-5
d_gene: .
v_gene: TRBV28
CDR3aa: CASSLWSGYSNQPQHF

j_gene: TRBJ2-7
d_gene: .
v_gene: TRBV6-5
CDR3aa: CASSYSGTDFSEQYF

j_gene: TRBJ1-1
d_gene: .
v_gene: TRBV19
CDR3aa: CASKKGRDRGVNTEAFF

j_gene: TRBJ1-1
d_gene: .
v_gene: TRBV6-5
CDR3aa: CASSYSGVNTEAFF